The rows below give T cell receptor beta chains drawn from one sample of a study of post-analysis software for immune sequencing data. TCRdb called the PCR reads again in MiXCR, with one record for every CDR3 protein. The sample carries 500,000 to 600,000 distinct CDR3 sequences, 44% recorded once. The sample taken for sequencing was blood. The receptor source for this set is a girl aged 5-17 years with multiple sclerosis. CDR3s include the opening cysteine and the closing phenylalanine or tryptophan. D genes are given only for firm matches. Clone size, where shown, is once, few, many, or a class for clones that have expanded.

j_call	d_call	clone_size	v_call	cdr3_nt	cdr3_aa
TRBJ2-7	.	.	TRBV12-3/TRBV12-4	TGTGCCAGCAGTTTACAGGGGAGAGCCGACGAGCAGTACTTC	CASSLQGRADEQYF
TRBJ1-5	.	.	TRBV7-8	TGTGCCAGCAGCTTAAACACAATGAGCAATCAGCCCCAGCATTTT	CASSLNTMSNQPQHF
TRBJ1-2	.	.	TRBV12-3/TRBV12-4	TGTGCCAGCAGTTTAGTATCCGGGACCTATGGCTACACCTTC	CASSLVSGTYGYTF
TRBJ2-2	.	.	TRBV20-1	TGCAGTGCCCCTCTAGCTTGGGGCGGCGGGGAGCTGTTTTTT	CSAPLAWGGGELFF
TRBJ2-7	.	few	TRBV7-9	TGTGCCAGCAGCTCCGAGGGACACCTATACGAGCAGTACTTC	CASSSEGHLYEQYF
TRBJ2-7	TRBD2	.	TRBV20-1	TGCAGTGCTAGTCTAGCGGGAAACTACGAGCAGTACTTC	CSASLAGNYEQYF
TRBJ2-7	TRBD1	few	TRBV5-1	TGCGCCAGCAGCCTTATCGACAGGGATCCAGACGAGCAGTACTTC	CASSLIDRDPDEQYF
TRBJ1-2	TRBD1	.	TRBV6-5	TGTGCCAGCAGTTCCAGACTTGGACAGGGGGACGGTGGCTACACCTTC	CASSSRLGQGDGGYTF
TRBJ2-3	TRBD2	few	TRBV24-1	TGTGCCACCGGTACTAGCGGGAGTGCAGATACGCAGTATTTT	CATGTSGSADTQYF
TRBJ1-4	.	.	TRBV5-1	TGCGCCGGCAGCTTGGCCGGCACAGGGAGTAAGGAAAAACTGTTTTTT	CAGSLAGTGSKEKLFF
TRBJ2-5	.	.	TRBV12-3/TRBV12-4	TGTGCCACCAGGGCGAGCTGGGGGGAGCAGTACTTC	CATRASWGEQYF
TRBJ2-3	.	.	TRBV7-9	TGTGCCAGCAGCTCCAAGGGCGATCCAACAGATACGCAGTATTTT	CASSSKGDPTDTQYF
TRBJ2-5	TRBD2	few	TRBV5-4	TGTGCCAGCAGCTTACGGGAGGGGGGGAGGAAGGAGACCCAGTACTTC	CASSLREGGRKETQYF
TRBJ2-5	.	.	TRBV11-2	TGTGCCAGCAGCTTAGCGGGTCGGGCTCAGGAGACCCAGTACTTC	CASSLAGRAQETQYF
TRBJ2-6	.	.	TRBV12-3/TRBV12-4	TGTGCCAGCCAGGTGGCCAACGTCCTGACTTTC	CASQVANVLTF
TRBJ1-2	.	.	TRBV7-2	TGTGCCAGCAGCTTAGCCTCGGGGTGGCAGGGTAAAGGAGGCTACACCTTC	CASSLASGWQGKGGYTF
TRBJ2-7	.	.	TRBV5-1	TGCGCCAGCAGCCCAGCCCCAGAGGGCTACGAGCAGTACTTC	CASSPAPEGYEQYF
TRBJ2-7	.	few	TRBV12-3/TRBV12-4	TGTGCCAGCAGGAGCCGAGGGGGGATCTCCTACGAGCAGTACTTC	CASRSRGGISYEQYF
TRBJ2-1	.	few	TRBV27	TGTGCCAGCAGTTTGTTCGAATCCTCCTACAATGAGCAGTTCTTC	CASSLFESSYNEQFF
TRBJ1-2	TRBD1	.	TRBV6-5	TGTGCCAGCAGACCAGGGACAGGGGAATATGGCTACACCTTC	CASRPGTGEYGYTF
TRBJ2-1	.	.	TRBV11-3	TGTGCCAGCAGCGCTAGGGGCCGGGAGAGGTACAATGAGCAGGTCTTC	CASSARGRERYNEQVF
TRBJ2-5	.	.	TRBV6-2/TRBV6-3	TGTGCCATCCAAAATGGAGAGACCCAGTACTTC	CAIQNGETQYF
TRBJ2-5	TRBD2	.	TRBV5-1	TGCGCCAGCAGGTCGGCGGGAGGCTTGAGAGAGACCCAGTACTTC	CASRSAGGLRETQYF
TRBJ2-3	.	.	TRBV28	TGTGCCAGCTCTTTTCAAAGCACAGATACGCAGTATTTT	CASSFQSTDTQYF
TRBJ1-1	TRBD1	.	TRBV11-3	TGTGCCAGCAGCCCAGACAGGGCTGGGGCTGAAGCTTTCTTT	CASSPDRAGAEAFF
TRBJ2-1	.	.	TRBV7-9	TGTGCCAGCAGCCGGACCAGTTCCCTGGTCAATGAGCAGTTCTTC	CASSRTSSLVNEQFF
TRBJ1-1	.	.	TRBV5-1	TGCGCCAGCAGCTTGGAGCAGGGCGTTGGATGGGCTGAAGCTTTCTTT	CASSLEQGVGWAEAFF
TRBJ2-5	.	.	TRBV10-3	TGTGCCATCAGCCCGGGACAAACGTCCCAAGAGACCCAGTACTTC	CAISPGQTSQETQYF
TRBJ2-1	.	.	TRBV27	TGTGCCAGCATGAAGGTTGGAGGGCATGAGCAGTTCTTC	CASMKVGGHEQFF
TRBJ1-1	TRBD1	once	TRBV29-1	TGCAGCGTTGGGACAGGGAGACTTGAAGCTTTCTTT	CSVGTGRLEAFF
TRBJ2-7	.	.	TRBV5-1	TGCGCCAGCAGCTGGGCCCCGGACAGAGTGCAACCTTACGAGCAGTACTTC	CASSWAPDRVQPYEQYF
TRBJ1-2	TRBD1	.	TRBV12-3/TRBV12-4	TGTGCCAGCAGTTCATCTTCCGGGACAGGGGCGGGCGGCGGCGGCTACACCTTC	CASSSSSGTGAGGGGYTF